This entry describes one TCR beta chain. Per the original data handling: Estimates of nucleated cell counts were drawn from the amplification of reference gene primers. Sequencing was performed with immunoSEQ multiplex PCR; in TCRdb, only in-frame clones are kept and a portion is missing. From that table come the V and J calls and clone size; the DNA was used to work out D and trimming. The repertoire holds some 200,000 clones, with about 85% as singletons. This record belongs to a study of blood T cell repertoires in COVID-19. The overall study: Specimens from acute and convalescent COVID-19 originated in the United States, Italy and Spain.

Germline lookup yields CDR1 LNHDA and CDR2 SQIVND (reference sequence). J lost 2 bases, V lost 4 bases, and 7 bases had no gene match. The CDR3 sequence is 16 residues long. The V and J genes are TRBV19 and TRBJ2-5, with 10 bases identical to TRBD1. This TCR was recovered from an elderly woman with acute or convalescent COVID-19. What was sequenced was peripheral blood. CDR3 region: CASSRGQGRGQETQYF. The CDR3 DNA reads TGTGCCAGTAGTAGGGGACAGGGGCGAGGTCAAGAGACCCAGTACTTC.